The sequence of this T cell receptor (beta chain) was determined in a study of cytomegalovirus exposure and HLA in healthy donors. General observations from the study: Associated with cytomegalovirus, according to the listing, were some 180 TCR beta chains. Based on reports, TCR beta sequences accurately predicted HLA-A and HLA-B alleles for most subjects. Follow-up analysis found HLA locus-dependent TCR association rates, highest for DRB1 and lowest for HLA-C.

The CDR3 totals 16 residues. V was cut by 4 bases and J by 2 bases, with 13 bases left in between. Germline V lookup: CDR1 SGDLS, CDR2 YYNGEE. PCR primers comprised 60 Vbeta and 13 Jbeta primers. TCRdb's copy holds only in-frame clones and misses some; the assay was immunoSEQ multiplex PCR. The data show 150,000 to 200,000 clones, roughly 82% seen once. Worth noting for this clone: What it recognizes is unknown.

V usage is TRBV9 and J usage is TRBJ2-6, with D perhaps TRBD1 (6 bases). Sequences were obtained from PBMCs. This sequence originates from a woman between 50 and 59 years old in good health and CMV-seronegative. The CDR3 DNA sequence: TGTGCCAGCAGCTTGCAGGGGTTCGCTGGGGCCAACGTCCTGACTTTC. As protein: CASSLQGFAGANVLTF.